These 8 T cell receptor beta chains were all obtained from the same sample, sequenced in a study of CD8 T cells in ankylosing spondylitis. TCRdb re-called the 5' RACE reads with MiXCR, one entry per CDR3 protein. The sample lists 200,000 to 300,000 distinct CDR3 sequences; 24% were seen once. Sequencing input: blood, either unsorted or a sorted T cell fraction (not recorded which). These receptors originate from a male donor with ankylosing spondylitis or in good health (not recorded which).

This clonotype has just a few counts. The chain uses TRBV20-1 and TRBJ2-5, with a tentative D call TRBD2 (7 bases). This CDR3 comprises 13 residues. In germline, CDR1 is DFQATT, CDR2 SNEGSKA (reference sequence). V shed 5 bases and J shed 5 bases, with 15 bases lying between them. CDR3 protein: CSASAGAAETQYF. In DNA, the CDR3 is TGCAGTGCTTCGGCGGGGGCAGCGGAGACCCAGTACTTC.

This chain links TRBV29-1 with TRBJ2-7, with D maybe TRBD2 (5 bases). This CDR3 comprises 14 residues. Germline V gene sequence: CDR1 SQVTM, CDR2 ANQGSEA. The V end was cut by 5 bases, the J end by 9 bases, with 23 bases between. This chain's CDR3 is CSVPDPGMRIGQYF. The CDR3 DNA follows: TGCAGCGTTCCGGACCCCGGGATGAGGATAGGGCAGTACTTC.

This clonotype was recorded a few times. The rearrangement joins TRBV12-3 or TRBV12-4 to TRBJ2-1; D is undetermined. Trimming took off 3 bases at V and 15 bases at J, with 15 bases between the two ends. The CDR3 contains 12 residues. The CDR3 DNA reads TGTGCCAGCAGTTTGGCACCAAGGCCGGGGTTCTTC. Its protein product is CASSLAPRPGFF.

The chain recombines TRBV10-1 with TRBJ2-3; D is unclear. V shed 0 bases and J shed 1 base, with 8 bases lying between them. CDR1 is WNHNN, CDR2 SYGVQD, per germline (reference sequence). This CDR3 is 15 amino acids long. CDR3 DNA sequence: TGCGCCAGCAGTGAGTCGGCGATTCGCACAGATACGCAGTATTTT. Residues: CASSESAIRTDTQYF.

The gene calls are TRBV7-3 and TRBJ2-5, with 7 bases that match TRBD2. Germline lookup yields CDR1 SGHTA and CDR2 FQGTGA. This CDR3 comprises 14 residues. With 2 bases clipped from V and 2 bases from J, the junction kept 2 bases outside the gene matches. CDR3 sequence reads: CASSLLGGQETQYF. CDR3 sequence (DNA): TGTGCCAGCAGCTTACTCGGGGGGCAAGAGACCCAGTACTTC.

The chain recombines TRBV20-1 with TRBJ2-5; D may be TRBD2 (6 bases). This CDR3 has 13 residues. Germline lookup yields CDR1 DFQATT and CDR2 SNEGSKA (reference sequence). V lost 3 bases and J lost 6, with 14 bases in between. DNA of the CDR3: TGCAGTGCTAGGGGGGGTGAGGGAAAGACCCAGTACTTC. Its protein is CSARGGEGKTQYF.

Ten or more counts support this clonotype. The chain employs TRBV12-3 or TRBV12-4 and TRBJ2-2; the D is unclear. The CDR3 is 11 residues long. V was shortened by 9 bases and J by 2 bases, with 4 bases between the two germline ends. The CDR3 protein is CASRNTGELFF. The DNA of the CDR3 is TGTGCCAGTCGAAACACCGGGGAGCTGTTTTTT.

This chain joins TRBV20-1 and TRBJ2-1; D remains unclear. Trimming removed 1 base from V and 8 bases from J, with 12 bases in between. The CDR3 has 13 amino acids. Germline CDR1 and CDR2: DFQATT and SNEGSKA (reference sequence). CDR3 sequence (DNA): TGCAGTGCTAGAGCACGAACCGGGTATGAGCAGTTCTTC. As protein: CSARARTGYEQFF.